The 4 T cell receptor beta chains below were found in one sample sequenced in a study of shared clonotypes between healthy human individuals. Profiling relied on immunoSEQ multiplex PCR, and the TCRdb table lists in-frame clones only, not all of them. The table shows about 2.4 million clones, with over 85% occurring only once. The sequencing sample was made of naive CD4+ T cells sorted from blood. Noted subset: CD45RA+ positively selected. The receptors shown here come from a man in his late teens or twenties in good health.

CDR3 coding DNA: TGTGCCAGCTCACCACAAGGGATTAATTCACCCCTCCACTTT. As protein: CASSPQGINSPLHF. The chain carries TRBV18 and TRBJ1-6; D not certain. The CDR3 sequence is 14 residues long. The V end lost 1 base, the J end lost 6 bases, and 7 bases lay between the germline ends. Looked up from germline, CDR1 is KGHSH and CDR2 is LQKENI.

The chain uses TRBV11-3 and TRBJ2-1, with 8 bases fitting TRBD2. Per germline, CDR1 SGHNT and CDR2 YENEEA. The CDR3 extends over 15 amino acids. V trimming: 5 bases; J trimming: 2 bases; junction bases outside the gene matches: 5. CDR3 loop: CASSPTSGAYNEQFF. In DNA form, the CDR3 reads TGTGCCAGCAGCCCCACTAGCGGAGCCTACAATGAGCAGTTCTTC.

The rearrangement joins TRBV6-6 to TRBJ1-6; possibly TRBD1 for D (5 bases). Germline loops: CDR1 MNHNY, CDR2 SVGAGI (reference sequence). V dropped 6 bases and J dropped 7 bases, with 16 bases sitting between them. This CDR3 comprises 15 residues. CDR3 amino acids: CASRAWTSPNSPLHF. Written as DNA, the CDR3 is TGTGCCAGCAGAGCTTGGACATCCCCGAATTCACCCCTCCACTTT.

This rearrangement joins TRBV7-9 to TRBJ1-1; the D gene is possibly TRBD1 (5 bases). The CDR3 spans 15 residues. V was shortened by 4 bases and J by 3 bases, with 15 bases between the two germline ends. In germline, CDR1 is SEHNR, CDR2 FQNEAQ (reference sequence). The CDR3 loop is CASSYLLGGYTEAFF. The CDR3 nucleotides read TGTGCCAGCAGCTATCTCCTTGGGGGGTACACTGAAGCTTTCTTT.